This TCR beta chain was observed in a study of lymphopenia after photon versus proton radiotherapy. Study-level points and caveats: Relative stability marked proton patients; photon patients lost diversity and naive cells. Post-nadir diversity loss with photons came from oligoclonal expansion, particularly CD8+ Temra cells. Larger post-nadir TCR diversity loss correlated inversely with survival in deceased patients. Only patients who died were analyzed for survival; proton advantage is unproven.

With regard to this clone: Its target is unknown.

CDR1 LNHDA and CDR2 SQIVND come from the germline V gene (reference sequence). This CDR3 region has 14 residues. Trimming pared 7 bases from V and 4 bases from J, leaving 17 bases between. Data came from immunoSEQ multiplex PCR; TCRdb stores just in-frame clones and leaves some out. This table has about 20,000 clones, roughly 86% appearing once. The sequenced sample was peripheral blood, obtained from a patient treated with photon-based radiotherapy. The chain links TRBV19 to TRBJ2-7; the D gene is possibly TRBD1 (6 bases). This TCR derives from a woman aged 50 to 65 with pancreatic cancer. The CDR3 protein is CASTSGTTTYEQYF. In DNA form, the CDR3 reads TGTGCCAGTACCTCCGGGACAACCACTTACGAGCAGTACTTC.